These 18 T cell receptor beta chains were all obtained from the same sample, sequenced in a study of response to subunit inactivated influenza vaccine (dated by TCRdb to about 2018). Preparation of the library involved RT-PCR. The instrument given in TCRdb is Illumina HiSeq 2500. TCRdb passed the public sequencing reads through fastp at Q25 and MiXCR, retaining productive beta sequences. Each record represents a unique CDR3 protein, reported with the most common genes and DNA among its rows. The sample includes about 540,000 distinct CDR3 sequences, with under 30% observed a single time. The top ten clones comprise around 2.8% of the sample. These data also featured in a second study, about T cells expressing NK-cell markers. According to the second study: The TCR beta cDNA libraries were made using 5'RACE template switching, a step that added both a universal primer site and unique molecular identifiers.

The sequencing here drew on CD4+ T cells sorted from PBMCs, taken about 11 days after vaccination. These receptors were collected from a man over 45 who received an inactivated influenza vaccine. Donor details come from another sample of the same person, matched by shared clones.

The chain carries TRBV12-3 or TRBV12-4 and TRBJ1-5, with a weak D call TRBD1 (6 bases). Between the trimmed V and J ends, which lost 8 bases and 3 bases, there was a span of 8 bases. The CDR3 is made up of 12 amino acids. As DNA, the CDR3 is TGTGCCAGCCGGGACACCAATCAGCCCCAGCATTTT. Its protein is CASRDTNQPQHF.

The chain has TRBV20-1 and TRBJ2-1; D may be TRBD2 (6 bases). This CDR3 spans 15 amino acids. Germline CDR1 and CDR2: DFQATT and SNEGSKA (reference sequence). The germline V and J ends were trimmed by 3 bases and 6 bases, with 18 bases remaining between them. CDR3 sequence (DNA): TGCAGTGCTAGGGGGTACCGGCGGGAAGGCAATGAGCAGTTCTTC. Translated: CSARGYRREGNEQFF.

This chain uses TRBV15 with TRBJ1-1; weak D call: TRBD1 (5 bases). CDR1 and CDR2 (germline): LNHNV, YYDKDF (reference sequence). CDR3 length equals 15 residues. V was cut by 4 bases and J by 4 bases, with 16 bases left in between. For the CDR3, the DNA is TGTGCCACCAGCAAAGGTGGGGGATTTGCCACTGAAGCTTTCTTT. This encodes CATSKGGGFATEAFF.

V gene TRBV11-1 combines with J gene TRBJ2-7, with TRBD1 identical over 9 bases. Germline V CDR1 and CDR2: SGHAT, FQDESV (reference sequence). The CDR3 is 15 amino acids. Trimming cost V 4 bases and J 4 bases; bases outside gene matches: 8. The CDR3 DNA is TGTGCCAGCAGCTCACTACAGGGGGCGCATTACGAGCAGTACTTC. This translates into CASSSLQGAHYEQYF.

This clonotype was seen a few times. The chain joins TRBV19 to TRBJ2-3; the D is unclear. Germline-derived CDR1 and CDR2 are LNHDA and SQIVND (reference sequence). The CDR3 is made up of 13 amino acids. Trimming shortened V by 2 bases and J by 6 bases, and 9 bases separated the two germline ends. CDR3 DNA: TGTGCCAGTAGTATAACACCCCGGGATACGCAGTATTTT. Translation: CASSITPRDTQYF.

This clonotype showed up just a few times. This chain uses TRBV7-3 with TRBJ2-2; no reliable D call. Germline values: CDR1 SGHTA, CDR2 FQGTGA. The CDR3 has 17 amino acids. V lost 5 bases and J 6 bases, leaving 22 bases between the germline ends. The CDR3 loop is CASSPFSNFRNPGELFF. CDR3 DNA sequence: TGTGCCAGCAGCCCATTTTCAAATTTCCGTAATCCCGGGGAGCTGTTTTTT. The entire variable domain, with the rest obtained from reference TRBV7-3 and TRBJ2-2, is as follows: GAGVSQTPSNKVTEKGKYVELRCDPISGHTALYWYRQSLGQGPEFLIYFQGTGAADDSGLPNDRFFAVRPEGSVSTLKIQRTERGDSAVYLCASSPFSNFRNPGELFFGEGSRLTVL.

For this clonotype: At one of its ends the junction is not consistent with the germline gene, which may arise from a read error. The chain combines TRBV5-1 with TRBJ2-3; D might be TRBD2 (7 bases). Germline V CDR1 and CDR2: SGHRS, YFSETQ. The CDR3 is 14 amino acids. CDR3: CASSLPGRGDRQYF. The CDR3 DNA reads as TGCGCCAGCAGCTTGCCTGGGAGGGGGGATAGGCAGTATTTT. Variable domain in full (rest from reference TRBV5-1 and TRBJ2-3): KAGVTQTPRYLIKTRGQQVTLSCSPISGHRSVSWYQQTPGQGLQFLFEYFSETQRNKGNFPGRFSGRQFSNSRSEMNVSTLELGDSALYLCASSLPGRGDRQYFGPGTRLTVL.

This chain joins TRBV6-2 or TRBV6-3 and TRBJ2-7, with 7 nucleotides matching TRBD1. From germline, CDR1 is MNHEY and CDR2 SVGEGT. The ends lost 5 bases at V and 0 bases at J; junction bases unmatched: 13. The CDR3 totals 17 residues. CDR3 sequence (DNA): TGTGCCAGCAGTACCGGGACAGAATACTTCAGCTCCTACGAGCAGTACTTC. This sequence encodes CASSTGTEYFSSYEQYF.

The chain recombines TRBV6-1 with TRBJ2-5, with 8 bases lining up with TRBD2. The CDR3 has 14 residues. Germline V gene sequence: CDR1 MNHNS, CDR2 SASEGT. With 7 bases clipped from V and 6 bases from J, the junction kept 10 bases outside the gene matches. The CDR3 nucleotides are TGTGCCAGCAACCTGGGACTAGATACGAAGACCCAGTACTTC. Translating it yields CASNLGLDTKTQYF.

This clonotype appeared a few times. The V and J genes are TRBV7-2 and TRBJ2-1; a weak D match, TRBD2 (6 bases). V was pared by 3 bases and J by 2 bases, with 11 bases between. CDR1 SGHTA and CDR2 FQGNSA come from the germline V gene. This CDR3 has 15 amino acids. CDR3 amino acids: CASSFRGTAYNEQFF. Written as DNA, the CDR3 is TGTGCCAGCAGCTTCCGGGGGACCGCCTACAATGAGCAGTTCTTC.

This clonotype was seen repeatedly, ten times or more. The V and J genes are TRBV18 and TRBJ2-5, with 8 nucleotides matching TRBD1. J was trimmed by 3 bases and V by 3 bases; bases with no gene match: 3. The CDR3 has 14 residues. Germline CDR1 is KGHSH and CDR2 is LQKENI. The CDR3 here is CASSPGTGEETQYF. The CDR3, as DNA: TGTGCCAGCTCACCGGGGACAGGTGAAGAGACCCAGTACTTC.

V is TRBV2 and J is TRBJ2-1; no clear D gene. V was clipped by 7 bases and J by 6 bases, with 13 bases between them. There are 13 residues in the CDR3. Germline values: CDR1 SNHLY, CDR2 FYNNEI. In nucleotides, the CDR3 is TGTGCCAGCAAATTGGGTGAGATCAATGAGCAGTTCTTC. It yields the protein CASKLGEINEQFF.

This clonotype was seen at least ten times. The chain carries TRBV10-3 and TRBJ2-2; the D gene could be TRBD1 or TRBD2 (5 bases each). The V end was cut by 7 bases, the J end by 1 base, with 13 bases between. Germline loops: CDR1 ENHRY, CDR2 SYGVKD. The length of the CDR3 is 15 residues. This CDR3 reads CAINPGTGNTGELFF. The CDR3 DNA follows: TGTGCCATCAACCCCGGGACGGGGAACACCGGGGAGCTGTTTTTT.

The J gene is TRBJ2-1, the V gene TRBV7-2, with 9 bases matching TRBD2. Germline CDR1 reads SGHTA; CDR2 reads FQGNSA. This CDR3 region has 15 residues. V lost 6 bases and J lost 2; bases outside the gene matches: 5. CDR3 DNA sequence: TGTGCCAGCAGATGGGGCGGGAGGGCCTACAATGAGCAGTTCTTC. This sequence encodes CASRWGGRAYNEQFF.

The chain is built from TRBV5-6 and TRBJ2-7, with D tentatively TRBD1 or TRBD2 (5 bases each). Deletions cut 4 bases from V and 2 bases from J, with 13 bases between. CDR1 is SGHDT, CDR2 YYEEEE, per germline. There are 14 residues in the CDR3. CDR3 bases: TGTGCCAGCAGCCGAGGGACGGTTACCTACGAGCAGTACTTC. The encoded protein is CASSRGTVTYEQYF.

This clonotype was counted between two and nine times. The chain recombines TRBV20-1 with TRBJ2-1, with D tentatively TRBD2 (6 bases). The CDR3 extends over 14 amino acids. The germline gives CDR1 DFQATT, CDR2 SNEGSKA (reference sequence). Trimming left V 0 bases short and J 6 bases short, with 12 bases between. The CDR3 loop reads CSARDLGGVNEQFF. Written as DNA, the CDR3 is TGCAGTGCTAGAGACCTCGGGGGAGTCAATGAGCAGTTCTTC.

This chain uses TRBV18 with TRBJ2-7; D gene ambiguous. The germline CDR1 and CDR2 sequences are KGHSH and LQKENI. CDR3 size: 12 residues. Trimming stripped 0 bases from V and 7 bases from J, with 7 bases between. As DNA, the CDR3 is TGTGCCAGCTCACCACCAGTGGGAGAGCAGTACTTC. Protein product: CASSPPVGEQYF.

This clonotype was counted between two and nine times. The J gene is TRBJ2-5, the V gene TRBV20-1; TRBD2 aligns across 9 bases. The CDR3 spans 15 residues. Germline V gene sequence: CDR1 DFQATT, CDR2 SNEGSKA (reference sequence). The V gene end was trimmed by 6 bases and the J gene end by 5 bases; junction bases not matched to a gene: 13. The CDR3 sequence is CSAVLARGRGETQYF. In DNA, the CDR3 is TGCAGTGCCGTACTAGCTCGCGGGAGGGGGGAGACCCAGTACTTC.